This TCR beta chain is drawn from a study of blood T cell repertoires in COVID-19. Looking at the study overall: Specimens from acute and convalescent COVID-19 originated in the United States, Italy and Spain. The cDNA or gDNA used as material had been derived from T cells, B-cell-depleted T cells, or PBMCs.

The length of the CDR3 is 14 residues. The germline V gene encodes CDR1 SGDLS and CDR2 YYNGEE. The V end lost 2 bases, the J end lost 8 bases, and 11 bases lay between the germline ends. Methods used by the authors: Scientists estimated how many nucleated cells there were by amplifying reference gene primers. Sequencing was performed with immunoSEQ multiplex PCR; in TCRdb, only in-frame clones are kept and a portion is missing. V and J calls and clone size are as listed in that table; D and trimming were resolved from the DNA. The data hold approximately 40,000 clones, with 80% to 95% observed a single time.

The sample comprised peripheral blood. V usage is TRBV9 and J usage is TRBJ1-6, with a tentative D call TRBD1 (5 bases). This TCR came from a woman older than 75 with acute or convalescent COVID-19. CDR3 DNA sequence: TGTGCCAGCAGCGTTGCACAGGATCATTCACCCCTCCACTTT. Residues: CASSVAQDHSPLHF. Complete variable domain (other parts from reference TRBV9 and TRBJ1-6): DSGVTQTPKHLITATGQRVTLRCSPRSGDLSVYWYQQSLDQGLQFLIQYYNGEERAKGNILERFSAQQFPDLHSELNLSSLELGDSALYFCASSVAQDHSPLHFGNGTRLTVT.